The present TCR beta chain was sequenced within a study of graft-versus-host responses after intestinal transplantation. Worth noting for this clone: Its antigen is not identified.

Germline values: CDR1 MGHRA, CDR2 YSYEKL. There are 13 residues in the CDR3. Trimming shortened V by 0 bases and J by 2 bases, and 4 bases separated the two germline ends. Sequenced by immunoSEQ multiplex PCR; TCRdb stores in-frame clones only, minus some. The table has approximately 68,000 clones, 90% seen once. The sequence came from a human donor who was the organ donor for an intestinal transplant. The chain has TRBV4-1 and TRBJ2-5; D is undetermined. The sample in question was unstimulated CD8+ T cells sorted from spleen or lymph node cells, obtained before transplant. This CDR3 is CASSQDGQETQYF. DNA of the CDR3: TGCGCCAGCAGCCAAGACGGGCAAGAGACCCAGTACTTC.